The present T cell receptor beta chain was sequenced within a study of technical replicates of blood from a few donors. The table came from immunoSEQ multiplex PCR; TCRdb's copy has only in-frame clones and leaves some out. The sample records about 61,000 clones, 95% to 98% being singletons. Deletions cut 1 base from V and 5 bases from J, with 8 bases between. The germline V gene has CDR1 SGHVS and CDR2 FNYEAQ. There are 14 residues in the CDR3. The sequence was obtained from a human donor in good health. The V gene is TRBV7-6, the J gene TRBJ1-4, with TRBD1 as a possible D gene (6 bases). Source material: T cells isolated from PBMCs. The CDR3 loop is CASSLGQGNEKLFF. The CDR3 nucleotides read TGTGCCAGCAGCTTAGGGCAGGGGAATGAAAAACTGTTTTTT.